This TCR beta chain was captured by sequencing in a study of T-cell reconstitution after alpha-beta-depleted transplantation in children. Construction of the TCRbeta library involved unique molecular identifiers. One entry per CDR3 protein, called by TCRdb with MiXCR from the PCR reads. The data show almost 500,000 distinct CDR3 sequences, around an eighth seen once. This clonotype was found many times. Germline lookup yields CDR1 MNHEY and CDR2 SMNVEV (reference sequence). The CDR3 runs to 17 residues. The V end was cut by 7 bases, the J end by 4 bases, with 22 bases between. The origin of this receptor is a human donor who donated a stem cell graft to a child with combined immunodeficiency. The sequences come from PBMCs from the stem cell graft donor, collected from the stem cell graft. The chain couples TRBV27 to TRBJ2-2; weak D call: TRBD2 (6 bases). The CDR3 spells CASNPAGSGRSTGELFF. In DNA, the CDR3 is TGTGCCAGCAACCCGGCGGGGAGCGGACGGAGCACCGGGGAGCTGTTTTTT.